What follows are 4 T cell receptor beta chains derived from one specimen sequenced in a study of STAT5B mutations in CD4+ large granular lymphocyte leukemia. Repertoires were generated with immunoSEQ multiplex PCR, while TCRdb's copy carries only in-frame clones and drops some. This table has fewer than 45,000 clones, roughly 80% appearing once. Sequenced material: CD4+ T cells from blood buffy coats. The receptor source for this set is a human donor in good health.

This chain uses TRBV2 with TRBJ2-2; D is ambiguous. CDR3 length: 13 amino acids. V dropped 6 bases and J dropped 6 bases, with 11 bases sitting between them. Germline V lookup: CDR1 SNHLY, CDR2 FYNNEI. CDR3 in amino acids: CASSPVGPGELFF. As DNA, the CDR3 is TGTGCCAGCAGCCCCGTGGGCCCCGGGGAGCTGTTTTTT.

The chain carries TRBV11-1 and TRBJ2-5, with 8 bases matching TRBD1. The CDR3 totals 15 residues. Looked up from germline, CDR1 is SGHAT and CDR2 is FQDESV (reference sequence). Germline trimming cut 2 bases from V and 0 bases from J; bases unmatched to any gene: 2. DNA for the CDR3: TGTGCCAGCAGCTTACAGGGGGCACACCAAGAGACCCAGTACTTC. Protein sequence: CASSLQGAHQETQYF.

J is TRBJ1-2 and V is TRBV28, with 7 bases aligning to TRBD1. This CDR3 comprises 14 residues. The V and J ends lost 5 bases and 8 bases, in that order; junction bases with no gene match: 11. Germline V lookup: CDR1 MDHEN, CDR2 SYDVKM. This CDR3 reads CASSTPDRDRGYTF. The CDR3 nucleotides are TGTGCCAGCAGTACACCCGACAGGGATCGAGGCTACACCTTC.

This chain connects TRBV27 to TRBJ2-2; 7 bases align to TRBD2. The V gene's germline CDR1 is MNHEY and CDR2 SMNVEV (reference sequence). V shed 5 bases, J shed 3 bases, and the junction held 6 bases outside the gene matches. CDR3 length: 15 amino acids. This CDR3 reads CASSPPGRYTGELFF. The CDR3 coding sequence is TGTGCCAGCAGTCCCCCCGGGAGGTACACCGGGGAGCTGTTTTTT.